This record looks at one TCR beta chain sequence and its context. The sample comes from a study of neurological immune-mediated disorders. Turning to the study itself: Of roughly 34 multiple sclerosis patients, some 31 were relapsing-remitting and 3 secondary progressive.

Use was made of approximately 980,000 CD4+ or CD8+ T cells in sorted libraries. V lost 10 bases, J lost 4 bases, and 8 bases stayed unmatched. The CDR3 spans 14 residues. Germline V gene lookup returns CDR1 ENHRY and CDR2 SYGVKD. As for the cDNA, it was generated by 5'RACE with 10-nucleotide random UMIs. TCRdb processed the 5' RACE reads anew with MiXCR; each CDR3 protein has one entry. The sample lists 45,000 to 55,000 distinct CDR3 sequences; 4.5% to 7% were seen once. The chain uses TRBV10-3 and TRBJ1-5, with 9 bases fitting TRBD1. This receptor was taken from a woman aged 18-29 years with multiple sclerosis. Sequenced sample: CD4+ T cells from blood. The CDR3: CASSGTGLNQPQHF. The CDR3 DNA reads TGTGCCAGCAGCGGGACAGGGCTTAATCAGCCCCAGCATTTT.